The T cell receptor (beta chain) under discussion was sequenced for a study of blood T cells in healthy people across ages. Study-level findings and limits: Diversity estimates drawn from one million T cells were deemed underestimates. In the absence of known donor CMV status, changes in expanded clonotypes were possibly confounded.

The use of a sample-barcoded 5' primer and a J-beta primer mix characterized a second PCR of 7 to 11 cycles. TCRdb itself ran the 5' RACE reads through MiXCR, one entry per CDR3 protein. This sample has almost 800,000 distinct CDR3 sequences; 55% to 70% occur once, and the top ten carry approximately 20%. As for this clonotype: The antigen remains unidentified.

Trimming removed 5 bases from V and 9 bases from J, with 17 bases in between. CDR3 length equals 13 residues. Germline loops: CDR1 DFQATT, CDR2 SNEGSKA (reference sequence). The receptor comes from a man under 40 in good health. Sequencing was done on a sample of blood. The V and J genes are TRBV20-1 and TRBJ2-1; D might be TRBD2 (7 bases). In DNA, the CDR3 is TGCAGTGCTGGGGGGGGCACGCTCAGTGAGCAGTTCTTC. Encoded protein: CSAGGGTLSEQFF.